The 18 T cell receptor beta chains listed next were all sequenced from one sample in a study of T cells after yellow fever vaccination. MiXCR was run by TCRdb on the 5' RACE reads, yielding one entry per CDR3 protein. The sample records a few hundred thousand distinct CDR3 sequences, approximately 3.8% being singletons. The material was PBMCs, obtained on the day of the yellow fever booster vaccination. All receptors come from a young man who received the YFV17D yellow fever vaccine.

This clonotype was seen ten or more times. The chain links TRBV5-1 to TRBJ1-2, with a weak D call TRBD1 (6 bases). The CDR3 covers 12 residues. Trimming removed 5 bases at V and 6 bases at J, with 11 bases between. The germline V gene has CDR1 SGHRS and CDR2 YFSETQ. CDR3 residues: CASRGGGDGYTF. The CDR3 coding sequence is TGCGCCAGCAGAGGCGGGGGCGATGGCTACACCTTC.

This clonotype appeared many times. The chain couples TRBV6-6 to TRBJ2-3; D gene unclear. Trimming stripped 2 bases from V and 0 bases from J, with 12 bases between. CDR1 is MNHNY, CDR2 SVGAGI, per germline (reference sequence). This CDR3 is 16 amino acids long. Here the CDR3 reads CASSYLNLISTDTQYF. The CDR3 DNA follows: TGTGCCAGCAGTTACCTTAACCTGATTAGCACAGATACGCAGTATTTT.

This chain links TRBV23-1 with TRBJ2-7; no firm D call. TRBV23-1 carries the ORF label, with uncertain function. The germline V and J ends were trimmed by 10 bases and 4 bases, with 8 bases remaining between them. The CDR3 contains 10 residues. CDR3 in amino acids: CATPRYEQYV. CDR3 DNA: TGCGCCACCCCCCGATACGAGCAGTACGTC.

This clonotype was picked up a small number of times. V and J are TRBV3-1 and TRBJ2-4, with a weak D call TRBD2 (7 bases). CDR3 size: 16 residues. Trimming took off 5 bases at V and 6 bases at J, with 20 bases between the two ends. The germline V gene encodes CDR1 LGHDT and CDR2 YNNKEL (reference sequence). In DNA, the CDR3 is TGTGCCAGCAGCTCATATAGGGGGGGGAGCGGAAACATTCAGTACTTC. Translated: CASSSYRGGSGNIQYF. The full variable domain, completed using reference TRBV3-1 and TRBJ2-4, is DTAVSQTPKYLVTQMGNDKSIKCEQNLGHDTMYWYKQDSKKFLKIMFSYNNKELIINETVPNRFSPKSPDKAHLNLHINSLELGDSAVYFCASSSYRGGSGNIQYFGAGTRLSVL.

The V gene is TRBV19, the J gene TRBJ2-7; TRBD1 matches at 9 bases. Germline CDR1 and CDR2: LNHDA and SQIVND (reference sequence). Unmatched junction bases numbered 9, after V lost 6 bases and J lost 3 bases. This CDR3 spans 15 amino acids. The CDR3 DNA follows: TGTGCCAGTAGCCCTTCCGGGACAGGGTACTACGAGCAGTACTTC. Encoded protein: CASSPSGTGYYEQYF.

This sequence joins TRBV12-3 or TRBV12-4 and TRBJ1-5; D unclear. Trimming took 5 bases from V and 4 from J, leaving 9 bases between them. The CDR3 totals 13 residues. This chain's CDR3 is CASSARVNQPQHF. Written as DNA, the CDR3 is TGTGCCAGCAGTGCGCGGGTAAATCAGCCCCAGCATTTT.

This clonotype has at least ten counts. V and J are TRBV10-3 and TRBJ1-1; 7 nucleotides agree with TRBD1. With V trimmed by 3 bases and J by 5 bases, 9 bases remained unmatched. The CDR3 sequence is 15 residues long. The germline gives CDR1 ENHRY, CDR2 SYGVKD. CDR3 in DNA: TGTGCCATCAGTGACGCCCACAGGGGAGGGACTGAAGCTTTCTTT. This sequence encodes CAISDAHRGGTEAFF.

The V gene is TRBV29-1, the J gene TRBJ1-1; possible D gene TRBD1, 6 bases. The length of the CDR3 is 12 residues. Germline CDR1 and CDR2: SQVTM and ANQGSEA. Deletions cut 6 bases from V and 1 base from J, with 9 bases between. The CDR3 DNA sequence: TGCAGCGTGCCGACAGGGAACACTGAAGCTTTCTTT. Its protein product is CSVPTGNTEAFF.

This clonotype was seen at least ten times. V gene TRBV7-9 combines with J gene TRBJ2-3; D is tentatively TRBD1 or TRBD2 (5 bases each). The CDR3 loop spans 14 amino acids. CDR1 is SEHNR, CDR2 FQNEAQ, per germline (reference sequence). Trimming took 3 bases from V and 7 from J, leaving 14 bases between them. The CDR3 nucleotides are TGTGCCAGCAGCTTTGGGACCTACTTCAATACGCAGTATTTT. Its translation: CASSFGTYFNTQYF.

This clonotype was detected many times. The chain recombines TRBV5-1 with TRBJ1-3; no clear D gene. The CDR3 loop spans 17 amino acids. Germline assignment: CDR1 SGHRS and CDR2 YFSETQ. Trimming took 0 bases from V and 0 from J, leaving 13 bases between them. The CDR3 coding sequence is TGCGCCAGCAGCTTGGGTCGGCAGTTCTTCTCTGGAAACACCATATATTTT. Protein: CASSLGRQFFSGNTIYF.

The table lists this clonotype with a few counts. The chain is built from TRBV4-3 and TRBJ1-4; no clear D gene. Germline CDR1 and CDR2: LGHNA and YSLEER. V lost 0 bases to trimming and J lost 10 bases, with 15 bases between them. This CDR3 contains 15 residues. The CDR3 nucleotides are TGCGCCAGCAGCCAAGATATAAGTTTTGGTGGAAAACTGTTTTTT. It specifies CASSQDISFGGKLFF.

This clonotype was counted ten times or more. The rearrangement uses TRBV2 and TRBJ2-3; D is uncertain. V dropped 10 bases and J dropped 0 bases, with 14 bases sitting between them. This CDR3 is 14 amino acids long. The germline V gene encodes CDR1 SNHLY and CDR2 FYNNEI. The CDR3 DNA follows: TGTGCCACCCAACAGCTTTCAAGCACAGATACGCAGTATTTT. Residues: CATQQLSSTDTQYF. Drawing the rest from reference TRBV2 and TRBJ2-3, the complete variable domain is EPEVTQTPSHQVTQMGQEVILRCVPISNHLYFYWYRQILGQKVEFLVSFYNNEISEKSEIFDDQFSVERPDGSNFTLKIRSTKLEDSAMYFCATQQLSSTDTQYFGPGTRLTVL.

This clonotype was detected a few times. The chain recombines TRBV12-3 or TRBV12-4 with TRBJ2-2, with 12 bases lining up with TRBD2. This CDR3 region has 16 residues. V shed 6 bases, J shed 7 bases, and the junction held 9 bases outside the gene matches. The CDR3: CASSPRTSGVDGELFF. The CDR3, as DNA: TGTGCCAGCAGCCCAAGGACTAGCGGGGTCGACGGGGAGCTGTTTTTT.

This clonotype has a count of ten or more. This chain uses TRBV5-1 with TRBJ2-7; 7 bases align to TRBD1. The germline V gene encodes CDR1 SGHRS and CDR2 YFSETQ. This CDR3 spans 12 amino acids. V was pared by 5 bases and J by 6 bases, with 5 bases of the junction left unmatched. CDR3 sequence reads: CASSYDRAEQYF. The CDR3 coding sequence is TGCGCCAGCAGTTACGACAGGGCCGAGCAGTACTTC. Supplemented by reference TRBV5-1 and TRBJ2-7, the full variable domain reads KAGVTQTPRYLIKTRGQQVTLSCSPISGHRSVSWYQQTPGQGLQFLFEYFSETQRNKGNFPGRFSGRQFSNSRSEMNVSTLELGDSALYLCASSYDRAEQYFGPGTRLTVT.

This clonotype was counted at least ten times. V gene TRBV6-5 combines with J gene TRBJ2-7, with D hard to call. The V end was cut by 7 bases, the J end by 3 bases, with 7 bases between. Germline lookup yields CDR1 MNHEY and CDR2 SVGAGI. The CDR3 covers 11 residues. CDR3 sequence reads: CASTDGYEQYV. The DNA of the CDR3 is TGTGCCAGCACTGACGGCTACGAGCAGTACGTC.

This clonotype came up many times. The chain couples TRBV18 to TRBJ2-5; 11 nucleotides align to TRBD2. There are 17 residues in the CDR3. Germline V gene lookup returns CDR1 KGHSH and CDR2 LQKENI. V was pared by 1 base and J by 2 bases, with 6 bases of the junction left unmatched. The CDR3 loop is CASSPQLAGGRQETQYF. CDR3 nucleotide sequence: TGTGCCAGCTCACCACAGCTAGCGGGGGGCAGACAAGAGACCCAGTACTTC.

This clonotype appeared many times. This chain uses TRBV4-2 with TRBJ2-5; D is perhaps TRBD1 (6 bases). This CDR3 spans 16 amino acids. The V and J ends lost 0 bases and 1 base respectively, with 12 bases between them. Germline V gives CDR1 LGHNA, CDR2 YNFKEQ. CDR3 bases: TGTGCCAGCAGCCAAGATCCTGGACAGTTCCAAGAGACCCAGTACTTC. Protein sequence: CASSQDPGQFQETQYF.

This clonotype has ten or more counts. The gene calls are TRBV7-2 and TRBJ2-2; TRBD1 matches at 7 bases. The germline V gene encodes CDR1 SGHTA and CDR2 FQGNSA. The V segment lost 2 bases and the J segment 5 bases; nucleotides outside the gene matches: 8. CDR3 size: 16 residues. The CDR3 coding sequence is TGTGCCAGCAGCTTATCGTTCCCAGGGGGAACCGGGGAGCTGTTTTTT. Its translation is CASSLSFPGGTGELFF.